The 5 T cell receptor beta chains below come from one sample, sequenced in a study of read filtering for tumor transcriptome and immune sequencing. The library was built from 400 to 500 ng RNA with molecular barcoded adaptors for alpha/delta and beta/gamma chains. Each CDR3 protein gets one entry after TCRdb re-called the reads with MiXCR. Of about 62,000 distinct CDR3 sequences listed, around a fifth were seen once; the top ten hold approximately 11%. Sequencing used a population of CD138-negative cells sorted from bone marrow. These receptors were taken from a donor at least 40 years old with multiple myeloma.

This clonotype was observed many times. The chain couples TRBV7-8 to TRBJ2-2; no clear D gene. Trimming took 2 bases from V and 0 from J, leaving 7 bases between them. The CDR3 runs 15 residues. Germline V gene data show CDR1 as SGHVS and CDR2 as FQNEAQ. The CDR3 DNA follows: TGTGCCAGCAGCTTAATCTCGGCGAACACCGGGGAGCTGTTTTTT. It is translated as CASSLISANTGELFF.

This clonotype came up a few times. The chain links TRBV6-6 to TRBJ1-3; D perhaps matches TRBD1 (5 bases). CDR3 size: 14 residues. Trimming took off 2 bases at V and 0 bases at J, with 5 bases between the two ends. The germline gives CDR1 MNHNY, CDR2 SVGAGI (reference sequence). CDR3: CASSYRGSGNTIYF. CDR3 coding DNA: TGTGCCAGCAGTTACAGGGGCTCTGGAAACACCATATATTTT.

This clonotype was picked up a small number of times. V and J are TRBV7-2 and TRBJ1-2; D unresolved. Germline CDR1 is SGHTA and CDR2 is FQGNSA. The CDR3 has 14 residues. Trimming took off 1 base at V and 3 bases at J, with 9 bases between the two ends. CDR3: CASSLVWTDYGYTF. The CDR3 DNA sequence: TGTGCCAGCAGCTTAGTTTGGACGGACTATGGCTACACCTTC.

This clonotype was detected a few times. This chain connects TRBV7-9 to TRBJ1-1; 10 bases agree with TRBD1. J lost 4 bases, V lost 5 bases, and 7 bases had no gene match. CDR1 SEHNR and CDR2 FQNEAQ come from the germline V gene (reference sequence). The CDR3 totals 15 residues. This CDR3 is CASSTGQGDGTEAFF. The CDR3 nucleotides are TGTGCCAGCAGCACAGGACAGGGGGATGGCACTGAAGCTTTCTTT.

The rearrangement uses TRBV2 and TRBJ2-3; tentative D call: TRBD2 (7 bases). V gave up 3 bases and J gave up 2 bases, with 12 bases separating them. CDR1 SNHLY and CDR2 FYNNEI come from the germline V gene. The CDR3 is 15 amino acids. As DNA, the CDR3 is TGTGCCAGCAGTGAGGGGGCGGGGGTCACAGATACGCAGTATTTT. It is translated as CASSEGAGVTDTQYF.